Below, 29 T cell receptor beta chains from the same sample are listed, as sequenced in a study of T cells in Graves' hyperthyroidism and ophthalmopathy. The TCR beta CDR3 regions underwent amplification using RNA transcripts as the source. A first-round RT-PCR of the TCR CDR3 used the HTBI primer set. MiXCR, applied by TCRdb to the multiplex PCR reads, yields one record per CDR3 protein. The data hold approximately 700,000 distinct CDR3 sequences, with 45% observed a single time. The sample comprised peripheral blood or thyroid tissue (not recorded which). The receptors here all came from an adult man with Graves' disease, either hyperthyroidism or ophthalmopathy (not recorded which).

This clonotype was counted a few times. This sequence joins TRBV7-9 and TRBJ1-2; D gene unclear. V was trimmed by 6 bases and J by 0 bases, leaving 11 bases between them. Germline lookup yields CDR1 SEHNR and CDR2 FQNEAQ (reference sequence). CDR3 length: 14 amino acids. CDR3: CASSAGRANYGYTF. The CDR3 nucleotides are TGTGCCAGCAGTGCAGGACGAGCTAACTATGGCTACACCTTC. The variable domain in full, completed from reference TRBV7-9 and TRBJ1-2, reads DTGVSQNPRHKITKRGQNVTFRCDPISEHNRLYWYRQTLGQGPEFLTYFQNEAQLEKSRLLSDRFSAERPKGSFSTLEIQRTEQGDSAMYLCASSAGRANYGYTFGSGTRLTVV.

This clonotype was seen only once. The chain combines TRBV29-1 with TRBJ2-7, with TRBD2 matching 10 bases. Germline V gene lookup returns CDR1 SQVTM and CDR2 ANQGSEA. The CDR3 is 15 residues long. V was clipped by 1 base and J by 7 bases; unmatched bases: 10. The CDR3 is CSVEGRTSGMREQYF. CDR3 DNA: TGCAGCGTTGAAGGGAGAACTAGCGGGATGAGAGAGCAGTACTTC.

This clonotype showed up just a few times. This chain joins TRBV5-4 and TRBJ2-2, with 7 nucleotides matching TRBD2. The CDR3 sequence is 16 residues long. The ends lost 4 bases at V and 1 base at J; junction bases unmatched: 7. From germline, CDR1 is SGHNT and CDR2 YYREEE (reference sequence). CDR3 in amino acids: CASSQVREWNTGELFF. The DNA for the CDR3 is TGTGCCAGCAGCCAAGTGCGGGAGTGGAACACCGGGGAGCTGTTTTTT.

Comment on this clonotype: At one end the junction does not follow the germline gene, possibly because of a read error. This chain joins TRBV12-3 or TRBV12-4 and TRBJ2-5; 9 positions agree with TRBD2. The length of the CDR3 is 12 residues. The CDR3, as DNA: TGTGCCAGCATGGGACTAGCAGCCTCCCAGGGTTTC. Amino acid sequence: CASMGLAASQGF.

The chain combines TRBV20-1 with TRBJ1-1; TRBD1 might be the D (5 bases). V was clipped by 3 bases and J by 1 base, with 15 bases between them. Germline CDR1 is DFQATT and CDR2 is SNEGSKA (reference sequence). CDR3 size: 15 residues. The CDR3 is CSASARAKWNTEAFF. The CDR3, as DNA: TGCAGTGCTAGCGCCAGGGCTAAATGGAACACTGAAGCTTTCTTT.

The sample holds a few counts of this clonotype. The chain is built from TRBV20-1 and TRBJ2-7; the match to TRBD2 covers 7 bases. The CDR3 sequence is 14 residues long. The trim removed 3 bases at V and 5 bases at J, leaving 10 bases unmatched. Germline CDR1 reads DFQATT; CDR2 reads SNEGSKA (reference sequence). The CDR3 DNA is TGCAGTGCTAGCGGCCCTAGCGGACCGCACGAGCAGTACTTC. Encoded protein: CSASGPSGPHEQYF.

V and J are TRBV10-3 and TRBJ1-2; D unclear. There are 14 residues in the CDR3. The germline gives CDR1 ENHRY, CDR2 SYGVKD. The V end lost 3 bases, the J end lost 2 bases, and 10 bases lay between the germline ends. In nucleotides, the CDR3 is TGTGCCATCAGTGAACACGGATCAAACTATGGCTACACCTTC. Its translation: CAISEHGSNYGYTF.

This chain uses TRBV7-6 with TRBJ1-2, with 7 bases fitting TRBD1. Trimming at V came to 5 bases and at J to 1 base, leaving 7 bases not matched to a gene. CDR1 and CDR2 from the germline V gene are SGHVS and FNYEAQ. The CDR3 covers 15 residues. The CDR3 DNA sequence: TGTGCCAGCAGCCCGGACAGGCGGTTTAACTATGGCTACACCTTC. Translating it yields CASSPDRRFNYGYTF.

As regards this clonotype: This may come from a read error, since a much larger clone is one base off. The V gene is TRBV10-3, the J gene TRBJ2-7; D gene uncertain. V was trimmed by 3 bases and J by 0 bases, leaving 12 bases between them. The CDR3 has 15 amino acids. The germline V gene has CDR1 ENHRY and CDR2 SYGVKD. The CDR3 loop reads CAISDGHFDSYEQYF. DNA for the CDR3: TGTGCCATCAGTGACGGGCACTTCGACTCCTACGAGCAGTACTTC.

This clonotype has just one count. The chain links TRBV5-6 to TRBJ1-1, with D maybe TRBD1 (6 bases). Germline CDR1 reads SGHDT; CDR2 reads YYEEEE. CDR3 length: 15 amino acids. Trimming took 7 bases from V and 0 from J, leaving 16 bases between them. This CDR3 reads CASLAQGLMNTEAFF. As DNA, the CDR3 is TGTGCCAGCCTCGCCCAGGGGTTAATGAACACTGAAGCTTTCTTT.

This clonotype appeared many times. V gene TRBV7-9 combines with J gene TRBJ1-1; D may be TRBD1 (5 bases). Germline V gene data show CDR1 as SEHNR and CDR2 as FQNEAQ (reference sequence). This CDR3 is 15 amino acids long. V was pared by 0 bases and J by 5 bases, with 13 bases between. The CDR3 region is CASSLAQGGGTEAFF. Here the CDR3 DNA reads TGTGCCAGCAGCTTAGCCCAGGGTGGGGGAACTGAAGCTTTCTTT.

The chain joins TRBV10-3 to TRBJ1-2; D uncertain. Germline-derived CDR1 and CDR2 are ENHRY and SYGVKD. The V end was cut by 1 base, the J end by 0 bases, with 6 bases between. CDR3 length equals 14 residues. CDR3 loop: CAISEFGANYGYTF. In DNA form, the CDR3 reads TGTGCCATCAGTGAGTTTGGGGCTAACTATGGCTACACCTTC.

This clonotype was seen more than once but under ten times. The chain employs TRBV14 and TRBJ1-1, with D uncertain. The CDR3 is made up of 15 amino acids. Germline CDR1 reads SGHDN; CDR2 reads FVKESK. V was pared by 4 bases and J by 1 base, with 13 bases between. DNA for the CDR3: TGTGCCAGCAGCCCATGGCACACCGCGAACACTGAAGCTTTCTTT. It translates to CASSPWHTANTEAFF.

This chain joins TRBV7-9 and TRBJ2-5; tentatively, D is TRBD1 (8 bases). CDR1 is SEHNR, CDR2 FQNEAQ, per germline (reference sequence). The V end was cut by 6 bases, the J end by 5 bases, with 16 bases between. The CDR3 is made up of 14 amino acids. CDR3 nucleotide sequence: TGTGCCAGCAGGGTACAGGGGGGGCTTGAGACCCAGTACTTC. Translated: CASRVQGGLETQYF.

This clonotype was observed many times. The rearrangement links TRBV7-2 to TRBJ2-5; no clear D gene. Per the germline V gene, CDR1 is SGHTA and CDR2 is FQGNSA. This CDR3 region has 14 residues. Between the trimmed V and J ends, which lost 5 bases and 5 bases, there was a span of 15 bases. In nucleotides, the CDR3 is TGTGCCAGCAGCCAAGATCCGGACGGGGAGACCCAGTACTTC. Protein sequence: CASSQDPDGETQYF.

This clonotype has a handful of counts. The rearrangement joins TRBV20-1 to TRBJ1-2; D is possibly TRBD1 (5 bases). In germline, CDR1 is DFQATT, CDR2 SNEGSKA (reference sequence). V shed 4 bases and J shed 3 bases, with 15 bases lying between them. The CDR3 extends over 14 amino acids. DNA for the CDR3: TGCAGTGCTAACCCCCCCCAGGGAGACTATGGCTACACCTTC. Its translation is CSANPPQGDYGYTF.

The rearrangement joins TRBV29-1 to TRBJ1-6; D is undetermined. The CDR3 has 13 residues. Trimming left V 0 bases short and J 9 bases short, with 9 bases between. Germline loops: CDR1 SQVTM, CDR2 ANQGSEA. The CDR3: CSVEEVEGSPLHF. For the CDR3, the DNA is TGCAGCGTTGAAGAGGTGGAGGGTTCACCCCTCCACTTT.

This CDR3 reads CASSQPIGTGEGETQYF. DNA for the CDR3: TGTGCCAGCAGCCAACCGATCGGGACAGGGGAGGGCGAGACCCAGTACTTC. The genes are TRBV14 and TRBJ2-5; 10 bases map to TRBD1. This CDR3 contains 17 residues. The germline gives CDR1 SGHDN, CDR2 FVKESK. Trimming at V came to 2 bases and at J to 5 bases, leaving 11 bases not matched to a gene.

As concerns this clonotype: A much larger clone differs by one base, so this may be a read error. The rearrangement uses TRBV10-3 and TRBJ1-2, with TRBD1 matching over 7 bases. Germline CDR1 is ENHRY and CDR2 is SYGVKD. The CDR3 is made up of 13 amino acids. V trimming: 10 bases; J trimming: 7 bases; junction bases outside the gene matches: 12. This CDR3 is CATGGGSLSGYTF. CDR3 DNA: TGTGCCACCGGAGGGGGCAGTCTCTCTGGCTACACCTTC.

In this sample, this clonotype turned up many times. This chain joins TRBV20-1 and TRBJ2-5, with 8 bases matching TRBD1. Germline CDR1 reads DFQATT; CDR2 reads SNEGSKA (reference sequence). The CDR3 length is 14 residues. Losses at the gene ends were 6 bases for V and 1 base for J; bases not matched to a gene: 7. CDR3 amino acids: CSARITGGQETQYF. The CDR3 DNA reads TGCAGTGCCAGAATCACAGGGGGCCAAGAGACCCAGTACTTC.

A note on this clonotype: This may be a read error, as it is one base from a much larger clone. In DNA, the CDR3 is TGTGCCATCAGTGATACGACAGGGGAGGGAGGCTATGGCTACACCTTC. Protein: CAISDTTGEGGYGYTF. The rearrangement links TRBV6-1 to TRBJ1-2; 8 nucleotides agree with TRBD1. The germline V gene has CDR1 MNHNS and CDR2 SASEGT. The CDR3 runs 16 residues.

The rearrangement uses TRBV12-3 or TRBV12-4 and TRBJ1-4; D unclear. V was clipped by 6 bases and J by 5 bases, with 16 bases between them. The length of the CDR3 is 15 residues. CDR3 protein: CASRRTALSNEKLFF. CDR3 coding DNA: TGTGCCAGCAGACGTACGGCCCTAAGCAATGAAAAACTGTTTTTT.

Only a few counts were recorded for this clonotype. The chain has TRBV7-2 and TRBJ1-3, with 7 bases that match TRBD1. The CDR3 contains 15 residues. Looked up from germline, CDR1 is SGHTA and CDR2 is FQGNSA. With 8 bases clipped from V and 0 bases from J, the junction kept 7 bases outside the gene matches. CDR3 region: CASGHRGHSGNTIYF. CDR3 sequence (DNA): TGTGCCAGCGGGCACAGGGGCCACTCTGGAAACACCATATATTTT.

Only a few counts were recorded for this clonotype. The chain combines TRBV7-2 with TRBJ1-2, with D unresolved. The CDR3 consists of 12 residues. Germline assignment: CDR1 SGHTA and CDR2 FQGNSA. V was cut by 3 bases and J by 10 bases, with 12 bases left in between. The CDR3 spells CASSLGSEDYTF. DNA for the CDR3: TGTGCCAGCAGCTTGGGATCGGAGGACTACACCTTC.

CDR3 residues: CASSFEGTGIYEQYF. The DNA for the CDR3 is TGCGCCAGCAGCTTCGAGGGGACAGGGATTTACGAGCAGTACTTC. V gene TRBV5-1 combines with J gene TRBJ2-7; 9 nucleotides agree with TRBD1. Unmatched junction bases numbered 7, after V lost 2 bases and J lost 4 bases. This CDR3 is built from 15 residues. Per the germline V gene, CDR1 is SGHRS and CDR2 is YFSETQ. The whole variable domain, remainder taken from reference TRBV5-1 and TRBJ2-7, is KAGVTQTPRYLIKTRGQQVTLSCSPISGHRSVSWYQQTPGQGLQFLFEYFSETQRNKGNFPGRFSGRQFSNSRSEMNVSTLELGDSALYLCASSFEGTGIYEQYFGPGTRLTVT.

The chain carries TRBV7-2 and TRBJ2-7; TRBD1 agrees at 10 bases. Unmatched junction bases numbered 8, after V lost 7 bases and J lost 2 bases. There are 15 residues in the CDR3. The germline V gene has CDR1 SGHTA and CDR2 FQGNSA. The chain's CDR3 is CASKQTGGTTYEQYF. DNA for the CDR3: TGTGCCAGCAAACAGACAGGGGGCACTACCTACGAGCAGTACTTC. Complete variable domain (other parts from reference TRBV7-2 and TRBJ2-7): GAGVSQSPSNKVTEKGKDVELRCDPISGHTALYWYRQSLGQGLEFLIYFQGNSAPDKSGLPSDRFSAERTGGSVSTLTIQRTQQEDSAVYLCASKQTGGTTYEQYFGPGTRLTVT.

This clonotype was seen many times. The V and J genes are TRBV19 and TRBJ1-6; 12 nucleotides match TRBD1. This CDR3 spans 13 amino acids. J was trimmed by 10 bases and V by 7 bases; bases with no gene match: 2. The germline gives CDR1 LNHDA, CDR2 SQIVND (reference sequence). The CDR3 nucleotides are TGTGCCAGTACCGGGACAGGGGGCTCACCCCTCCACTTT. This gives the protein CASTGTGGSPLHF.

This rearrangement joins TRBV7-2 to TRBJ1-6; unclear D gene. Germline CDR1 SGHTA, CDR2 FQGNSA. This CDR3 has 17 amino acids. V was clipped by 6 bases and J by 2 bases, with 17 bases between them. The CDR3 here is CASSTPRDPTYNSPLHF. The DNA of the CDR3 is TGTGCCAGCAGTACCCCTCGGGATCCCACCTATAATTCACCCCTCCACTTT.

The V call is TRBV7-9, the J call TRBJ1-5; D might be TRBD1 (5 bases). With 6 bases removed from V and 4 bases from J, the gap between germline ends came to 10 bases. The germline V gene has CDR1 SEHNR and CDR2 FQNEAQ (reference sequence). The CDR3 extends over 13 amino acids. The CDR3 protein is CASRDTVNQPQHF. CDR3 nucleotide sequence: TGTGCCAGCAGGGACACGGTTAATCAGCCCCAGCATTTT. The full variable domain, rest sourced from reference TRBV7-9 and TRBJ1-5, is DTGVSQNPRHKITKRGQNVTFRCDPISEHNRLYWYRQTLGQGPEFLTYFQNEAQLEKSRLLSDRFSAERPKGSFSTLEIQRTEQGDSAMYLCASRDTVNQPQHFGDGTRLSIL.